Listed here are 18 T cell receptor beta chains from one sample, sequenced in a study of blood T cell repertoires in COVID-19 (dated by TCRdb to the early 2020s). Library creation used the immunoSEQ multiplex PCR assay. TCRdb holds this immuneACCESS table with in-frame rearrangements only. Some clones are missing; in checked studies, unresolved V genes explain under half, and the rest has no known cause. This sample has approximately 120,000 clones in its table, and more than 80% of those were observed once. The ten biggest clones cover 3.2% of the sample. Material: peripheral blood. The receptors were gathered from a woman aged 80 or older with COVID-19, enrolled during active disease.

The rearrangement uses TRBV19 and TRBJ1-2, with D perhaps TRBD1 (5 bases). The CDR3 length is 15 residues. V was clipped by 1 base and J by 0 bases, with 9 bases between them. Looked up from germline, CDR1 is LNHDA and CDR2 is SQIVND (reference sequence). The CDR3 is CASSIGGQPNYGYTF. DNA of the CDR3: TGTGCCAGTAGTATAGGCGGACAACCTAACTATGGCTACACCTTC.

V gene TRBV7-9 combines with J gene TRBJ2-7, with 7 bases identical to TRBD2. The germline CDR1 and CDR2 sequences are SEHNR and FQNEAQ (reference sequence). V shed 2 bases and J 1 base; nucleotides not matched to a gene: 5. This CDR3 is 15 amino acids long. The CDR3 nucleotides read TGTGCCAGCAGCTTAAGAGCGGGGCAATCCTACGAGCAGTACTTC. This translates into CASSLRAGQSYEQYF.

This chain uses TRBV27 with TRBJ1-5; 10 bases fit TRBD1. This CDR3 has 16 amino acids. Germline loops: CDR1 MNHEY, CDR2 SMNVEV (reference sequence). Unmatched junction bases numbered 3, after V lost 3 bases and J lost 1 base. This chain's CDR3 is CASSFPDRGSNQPQHF. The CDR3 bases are TGTGCCAGCAGTTTCCCGGACAGGGGGAGCAATCAGCCCCAGCATTTT.

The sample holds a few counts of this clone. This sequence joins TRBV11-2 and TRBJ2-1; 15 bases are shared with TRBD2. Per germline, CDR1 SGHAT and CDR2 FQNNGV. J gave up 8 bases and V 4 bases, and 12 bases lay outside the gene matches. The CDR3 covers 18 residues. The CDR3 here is CASSYSPGTSGRRYEQFF. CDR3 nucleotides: TGTGCCAGCAGCTATTCCCCCGGGACTAGCGGGAGGAGGTATGAGCAGTTCTTC.

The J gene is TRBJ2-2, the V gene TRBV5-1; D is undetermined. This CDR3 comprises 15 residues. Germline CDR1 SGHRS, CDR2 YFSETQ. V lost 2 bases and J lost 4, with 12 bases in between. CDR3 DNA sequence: TGCGCCAGCAGCTTCTTCGAGGCCCGCACCGGGGAGCTGTTTTTT. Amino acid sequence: CASSFFEARTGELFF.

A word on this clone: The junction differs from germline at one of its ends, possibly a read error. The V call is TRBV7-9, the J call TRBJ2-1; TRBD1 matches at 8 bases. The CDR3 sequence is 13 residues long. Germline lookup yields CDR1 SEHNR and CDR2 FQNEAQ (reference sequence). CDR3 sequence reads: CASSLTNRQGKVF. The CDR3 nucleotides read TGTGCCAGCAGCTTGACGAACAGACAGGGGAAGGTCTTC.

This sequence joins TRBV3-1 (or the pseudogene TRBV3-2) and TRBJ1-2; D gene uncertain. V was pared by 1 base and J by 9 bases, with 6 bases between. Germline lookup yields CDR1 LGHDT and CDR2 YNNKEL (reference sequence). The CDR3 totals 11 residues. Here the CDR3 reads CASSQVGSYTF. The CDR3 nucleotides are TGTGCCAGCAGCCAAGTTGGCAGCTACACCTTC.

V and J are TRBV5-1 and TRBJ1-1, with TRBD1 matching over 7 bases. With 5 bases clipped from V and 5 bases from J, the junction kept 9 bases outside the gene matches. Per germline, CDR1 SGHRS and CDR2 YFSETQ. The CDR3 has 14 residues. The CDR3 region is CASSLRGSETEAFF. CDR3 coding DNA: TGCGCCAGCAGTCTCAGGGGGTCGGAGACTGAAGCTTTCTTT.

CDR3 nucleotides: TGTGCCAGCAGCCAAGATTTATGGCTAGCGGGAGCGAGCGGGGAGCTGTTTTTT. It specifies CASSQDLWLAGASGELFF. The rearrangement links TRBV3-1 (or the pseudogene TRBV3-2) to TRBJ2-2, with 10 bases fitting TRBD2. V lost 0 bases and J lost 7; bases outside the gene matches: 11. CDR3 length equals 18 residues. Germline CDR1 LGHDT, CDR2 YNNKEL (reference sequence).

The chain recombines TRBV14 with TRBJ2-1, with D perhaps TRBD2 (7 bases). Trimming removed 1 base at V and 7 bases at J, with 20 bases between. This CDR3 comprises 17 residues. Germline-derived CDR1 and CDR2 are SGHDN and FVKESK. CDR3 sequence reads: CASSQVKGSGGLNEQFF. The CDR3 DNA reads TGTGCCAGCAGCCAAGTGAAGGGGTCGGGGGGCCTAAATGAGCAGTTCTTC.

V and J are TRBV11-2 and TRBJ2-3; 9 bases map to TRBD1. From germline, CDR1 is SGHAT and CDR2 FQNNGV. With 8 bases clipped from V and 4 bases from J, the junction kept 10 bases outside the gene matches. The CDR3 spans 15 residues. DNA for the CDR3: TGTGCCAGCGGTACCTACAGGGGGCGTTCAGATACGCAGTATTTT. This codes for CASGTYRGRSDTQYF.

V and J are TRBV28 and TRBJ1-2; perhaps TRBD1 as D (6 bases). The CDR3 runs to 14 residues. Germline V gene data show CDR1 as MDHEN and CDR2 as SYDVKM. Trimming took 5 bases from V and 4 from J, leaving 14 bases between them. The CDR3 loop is CASSLGRGSYGYTF. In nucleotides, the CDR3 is TGTGCCAGCAGTCTCGGCAGGGGATCCTATGGCTACACCTTC.

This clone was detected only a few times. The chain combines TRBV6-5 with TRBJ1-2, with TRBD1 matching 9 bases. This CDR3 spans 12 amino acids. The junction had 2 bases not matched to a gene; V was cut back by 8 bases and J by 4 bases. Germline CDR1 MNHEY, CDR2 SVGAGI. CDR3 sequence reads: CASLDRGYGYTF. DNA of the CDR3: TGTGCCAGCCTGGACAGGGGCTATGGCTACACCTTC.

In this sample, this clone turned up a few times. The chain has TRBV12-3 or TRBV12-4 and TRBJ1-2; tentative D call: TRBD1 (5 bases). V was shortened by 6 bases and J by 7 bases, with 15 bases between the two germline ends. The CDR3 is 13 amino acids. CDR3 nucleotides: TGTGCCAGCAGCCTTCAGACAGACCGTGGCTACACCTTC. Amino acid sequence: CASSLQTDRGYTF.

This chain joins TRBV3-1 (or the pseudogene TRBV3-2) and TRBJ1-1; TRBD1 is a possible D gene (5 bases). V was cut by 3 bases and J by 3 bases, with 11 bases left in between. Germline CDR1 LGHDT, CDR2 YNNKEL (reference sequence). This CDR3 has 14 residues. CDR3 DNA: TGTGCCAGCAGCCAGGGGGGGGTAGACACTGAAGCTTTCTTT. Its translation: CASSQGGVDTEAFF.

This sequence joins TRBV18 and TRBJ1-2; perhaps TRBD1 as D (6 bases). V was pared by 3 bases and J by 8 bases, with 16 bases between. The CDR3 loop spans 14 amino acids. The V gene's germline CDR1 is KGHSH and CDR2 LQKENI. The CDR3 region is CASSPSGRGDGYTF. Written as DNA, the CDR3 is TGTGCCAGCTCACCTTCGGGCAGGGGCGACGGCTACACCTTC.

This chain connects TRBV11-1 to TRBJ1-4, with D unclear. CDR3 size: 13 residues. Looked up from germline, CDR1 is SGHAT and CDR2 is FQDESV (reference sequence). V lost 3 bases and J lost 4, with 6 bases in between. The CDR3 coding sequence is TGTGCCAGCAGCTTCGGGTTTAATGAAAAACTGTTTTTT. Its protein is CASSFGFNEKLFF.

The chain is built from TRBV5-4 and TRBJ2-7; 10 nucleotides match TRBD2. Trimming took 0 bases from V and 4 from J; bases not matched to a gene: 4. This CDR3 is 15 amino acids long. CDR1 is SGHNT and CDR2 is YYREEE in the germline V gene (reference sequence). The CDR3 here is CASSLGTSGTYEQYF. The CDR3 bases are TGTGCCAGCAGCTTGGGGACTAGCGGAACTTACGAGCAGTACTTC.